The 32 T cell receptor beta chains reported below all come from one sample, sequenced in a study of T cell changes during pregnancy in multiple sclerosis. Profiling relied on immunoSEQ multiplex PCR, and the TCRdb table lists in-frame clones only, not all of them. The sample includes about 45,000 clones, 75% to 95% of them seen just once. Sequenced material: CD8+ T cells from peripheral blood mononuclear cells, taken in the second trimester of pregnancy. The receptors derive from a female donor with multiple sclerosis, enrolled in a pregnancy study.

The V and J genes are TRBV7-9 and TRBJ2-1, with D perhaps TRBD2 (5 bases). Deletions cut 3 bases from V and 2 bases from J, with 14 bases between. This CDR3 has 16 amino acids. The germline V gene has CDR1 SEHNR and CDR2 FQNEAQ (reference sequence). CDR3 protein: CASSFERGVTYNEQFF. CDR3 sequence (DNA): TGTGCCAGCAGCTTCGAACGGGGTGTCACCTACAATGAGCAGTTCTTC.

The sample holds one count of this clone. The chain recombines TRBV10-3 with TRBJ1-6; 9 bases agree with TRBD1. Germline V gene data show CDR1 as ENHRY and CDR2 as SYGVKD. The CDR3 is 17 amino acids. J was trimmed by 6 bases and V by 4 bases; bases with no gene match: 10. CDR3 bases: TGTGCCATCAGTGTGTCCATCAGGGACAGGGCTAATTCACCCCTCCACTTT. Translating gives CAISVSIRDRANSPLHF.

The chain employs TRBV7-9 and TRBJ2-3; possibly TRBD1 for D (6 bases). The CDR3 has 14 amino acids. V lost 4 bases to trimming and J lost 6 bases, with 14 bases between them. Per the germline V gene, CDR1 is SEHNR and CDR2 is FQNEAQ (reference sequence). CDR3 region: CASSSTGPRDTQYF. In DNA form, the CDR3 reads TGTGCCAGCAGCTCGACAGGCCCCCGTGATACGCAGTATTTT.

This clone was seen repeatedly, ten times or more. V gene TRBV6-4 combines with J gene TRBJ2-3; 8 positions match TRBD2. In germline, CDR1 is MRHNA, CDR2 SNTAGT. V lost 0 bases and J lost 1; bases outside the gene matches: 0. The CDR3 has 15 amino acids. CDR3 residues: CASSDSSGGTDTQYF. The CDR3 nucleotides are TGTGCCAGCAGTGACTCTAGCGGGGGCACAGATACGCAGTATTTT.

The V gene is TRBV9, the J gene TRBJ1-6; D gene uncertain. Looked up from germline, CDR1 is SGDLS and CDR2 is YYNGEE. V lost 7 bases and J lost 10, with 15 bases in between. The CDR3 contains 13 residues. The CDR3 DNA is TGTGCCAGCGGCCCGGAGCAAAGGTCACCCCTCCACTTT. It translates to CASGPEQRSPLHF.

The V gene is TRBV19, the J gene TRBJ2-1; 7 bases are a match to TRBD1. The CDR3 sequence is 15 residues long. Germline assignment: CDR1 LNHDA and CDR2 SQIVND (reference sequence). V was pared by 7 bases and J by 6 bases, with 12 bases of the junction left unmatched. CDR3 sequence reads: CASKPGVAGGNEQFF. The CDR3, as DNA: TGTGCCAGTAAACCTGGGGTCGCAGGGGGCAATGAGCAGTTCTTC. Looking up the rest from reference TRBV19 and TRBJ2-1 gives the full variable domain: DGGITQSPKYLFRKEGQNVTLSCEQNLNHDAMYWYRQDPGQGLRLIYYSQIVNDFQKGDIAEGYSVSREKKESFPLTVTSAQKNPTAFYLCASKPGVAGGNEQFFGPGTRLTVL.

The sample holds one count of this clone. The gene calls are TRBV11-2 and TRBJ2-3; D is perhaps TRBD2 (6 bases). V shed 5 bases and J shed 4 bases, with 16 bases lying between them. Germline V CDR1 and CDR2: SGHAT, FQNNGV. The length of the CDR3 is 15 residues. DNA for the CDR3: TGTGCCAGCAGCGCCTCGGGACTGTGGGCAGATACGCAGTATTTT. This translates into CASSASGLWADTQYF.

The CDR3 here is CASSETGGEQYF. In nucleotides, the CDR3 is TGTGCCAGCAGCGAAACAGGGGGCGAGCAGTACTTC. The rearrangement joins TRBV4-2 to TRBJ2-7, with TRBD1 matching 8 bases. Germline V gene lookup returns CDR1 LGHNA and CDR2 YNFKEQ. Losses at the gene ends were 5 bases for V and 6 bases for J; bases not matched to a gene: 3. The CDR3 runs to 12 residues.

The chain employs TRBV9 and TRBJ2-1, with 8 positions matching TRBD2. CDR1 SGDLS and CDR2 YYNGEE come from the germline V gene. The CDR3 is 14 amino acids. V shed 1 base and J 8 bases; nucleotides not matched to a gene: 5. The CDR3 DNA reads as TGTGCCAGCAGCGTAAGATATAGCGGGGATGAGCAGTTCTTC. It yields the protein CASSVRYSGDEQFF.

This chain connects TRBV9 to TRBJ2-3; D possibly corresponds to TRBD1 (5 bases). CDR1 is SGDLS, CDR2 YYNGEE, per germline. V was shortened by 4 bases and J by 3 bases, with 18 bases between the two germline ends. This CDR3 spans 16 amino acids. Here the CDR3 DNA reads TGTGCCAGCAGCCTCCCCCCAGGGTCTATTACAGATACGCAGTATTTT. It specifies CASSLPPGSITDTQYF.

This clone was counted between two and nine times. As DNA, the CDR3 is TGTGCCAGCAGCTCCGGACACTCTAACACTGAAGCTTTCTTT. Its protein is CASSSGHSNTEAFF. This chain uses TRBV5-5 with TRBJ1-1; D perhaps matches TRBD1 (5 bases). The V gene's germline CDR1 is SGHKS and CDR2 YYEKEE (reference sequence). The CDR3 runs to 14 residues. Trimming stripped 3 bases from V and 2 bases from J, with 11 bases between.

The chain employs TRBV9 and TRBJ2-3; TRBD1 agrees at 10 bases. The CDR3 contains 14 residues. Germline V lookup: CDR1 SGDLS, CDR2 YYNGEE. The V segment lost 4 bases and the J segment 6 bases; nucleotides outside the gene matches: 5. CDR3 DNA: TGTGCCAGCAGCCAATGGACAGGGGGGGATACGCAGTATTTT. Protein product: CASSQWTGGDTQYF.

The V and J genes are TRBV27 and TRBJ2-5, with 7 bases matching TRBD1. Germline V CDR1 and CDR2: MNHEY, SMNVEV (reference sequence). The V and J ends lost 4 bases and 5 bases, in that order; junction bases with no gene match: 10. CDR3 length: 15 residues. The CDR3 region is CASSSPSTGKETQYF. Here the CDR3 DNA reads TGTGCCAGCAGTTCCCCCTCGACAGGGAAGGAGACCCAGTACTTC.

The chain employs TRBV7-3 and TRBJ2-6; 11 positions match TRBD1. CDR1 and CDR2 (germline): SGHTA, FQGTGA. V dropped 5 bases and J dropped 4; count of bases not matched to a gene: 10. The CDR3 has 18 amino acids. This CDR3 is CASSHGGQGASGANVLTF. In nucleotides, the CDR3 is TGTGCCAGCAGCCACGGTGGACAGGGGGCGTCGGGGGCCAACGTCCTGACTTTC.

Points on this clone: One end of the junction does not line up with germline, which may come from a read error. V and J are TRBV7-3 and TRBJ2-3; 13 bases map to TRBD2. Looked up from germline, CDR1 is SGHTA and CDR2 is FQGTGA. The CDR3 has 12 amino acids. CDR3 coding DNA: TGTGCCAGCAGCTCACTAGCGGGGGGGATAGACTTT. Translation gives CASSSLAGGIDF. Using reference TRBV7-3 and TRBJ2-3 for the parts outside the CDR3, the full variable domain is GAGVSQTPSNKVTEKGKYVELRCDPISGHTALYWYRQSLGQGPEFLIYFQGTGAADDSGLPNDRFFAVRPEGSVSTLKIQRTERGDSAVYLCASSSLAGGIDFGPGTRLTVL.

The rearrangement joins TRBV4-3 to TRBJ2-1; perhaps TRBD2 as D (7 bases). Trimming removed 0 bases from V and 7 bases from J, with 16 bases in between. Germline assignment: CDR1 LGHNA and CDR2 YSLEER. This CDR3 has 16 residues. CDR3 sequence reads: CASSQDMAGAPNEQFF. CDR3 nucleotide sequence: TGCGCCAGCAGCCAAGACATGGCGGGGGCCCCTAATGAGCAGTTCTTC.

The rearrangement uses TRBV6-5 and TRBJ2-3; TRBD1 agrees at 7 bases. Germline CDR1 MNHEY, CDR2 SVGAGI. Germline trimming cut 10 bases from V and 2 bases from J; bases unmatched to any gene: 9. The CDR3 spans 14 residues. For the CDR3, the DNA is TGTGCCACCCAGGACAGGACTTACACAGATACGCAGTATTTT. The encoded protein is CATQDRTYTDTQYF.

The rearrangement joins TRBV4-3 to TRBJ1-2; no clear D. The CDR3 sequence is 14 residues long. Germline CDR1 and CDR2: LGHNA and YSLEER. Between the trimmed V and J ends, which lost 2 bases and 7 bases, there was a span of 14 bases. CDR3 loop: CASSQTQTPFGYTF. CDR3 coding DNA: TGCGCCAGCAGCCAAACCCAGACACCTTTTGGCTACACCTTC.

The rearrangement joins TRBV9 to TRBJ2-1, with D possibly TRBD2 on 5 matching bases. The CDR3 is 15 amino acids. Germline V gene data show CDR1 as SGDLS and CDR2 as YYNGEE. With 4 bases removed from V and 4 bases from J, the gap between germline ends came to 15 bases. The CDR3 DNA is TGTGCCAGCAGCCAGACGGGGTTACCTTACAATGAGCAGTTCTTC. Residues: CASSQTGLPYNEQFF.

The V and J genes are TRBV30 and TRBJ2-3, with 8 bases lining up with TRBD2. Germline V gives CDR1 GTSNPN, CDR2 SVGIG (reference sequence). This CDR3 spans 13 amino acids. Unmatched junction bases numbered 5, after V lost 5 bases and J lost 4 bases. The CDR3 protein is CAWDPGGPDTQYF. DNA of the CDR3: TGTGCCTGGGACCCGGGGGGGCCAGATACGCAGTATTTT.

The gene calls are TRBV7-9 and TRBJ1-6, with a tentative D call TRBD1 (6 bases). This CDR3 comprises 14 residues. The germline V gene has CDR1 SEHNR and CDR2 FQNEAQ (reference sequence). V was shortened by 2 bases and J by 10 bases, with 12 bases between the two germline ends. As DNA, the CDR3 is TGTGCCAGCAGCTTACCAGGGGCAAGGTCACCCCTCCACTTT. Its translation: CASSLPGARSPLHF.

Notes on this clone: The same CDR3 is also encoded by other DNA sequences in this sample. The chain employs TRBV9 and TRBJ1-1; D uncertain. V was cut by 0 bases and J by 1 base, with 7 bases left in between. The CDR3 length is 14 residues. The germline V gene encodes CDR1 SGDLS and CDR2 YYNGEE. CDR3 in DNA: TGTGCCAGCAGCGTAGGAAACAGGAACACTGAAGCTTTCTTT. This translates into CASSVGNRNTEAFF. The full variable domain, with the rest looked up from reference TRBV9 and TRBJ1-1, is DSGVTQTPKHLITATGQRVTLRCSPRSGDLSVYWYQQSLDQGLQFLIQYYNGEERAKGNILERFSAQQFPDLHSELNLSSLELGDSALYFCASSVGNRNTEAFFGQGTRLTVV.

V gene TRBV28 combines with J gene TRBJ2-7; 10 bases are shared with TRBD1. Losses at the gene ends were 3 bases for V and 5 bases for J; bases not matched to a gene: 4. CDR1 and CDR2 (germline): MDHEN, SYDVKM. CDR3 size: 14 residues. CDR3 loop: CASSFSGTGDEQYF. DNA for the CDR3: TGTGCCAGCAGTTTCTCCGGGACAGGGGACGAGCAGTACTTC.

The gene calls are TRBV5-4 and TRBJ2-3, with TRBD1 matching over 10 bases. Germline CDR1 SGHNT, CDR2 YYREEE (reference sequence). This CDR3 is 16 amino acids long. V gave up 2 bases and J gave up 4 bases; unmatched junction bases: 7. The CDR3 DNA is TGTGCCAGCAGCTTCATAGAGGGACAGGGGCCAGATACGCAGTATTTT. As protein: CASSFIEGQGPDTQYF. The full variable domain, in which reference TRBV5-4 and TRBJ2-3 provide the parts outside the CDR3, is ETGVTQSPTHLIKTRGQQVTLRCSSQSGHNTVSWYQQALGQGPQFIFQYYREEENGRGNFPPRFSGLQFPNYSSELNVNALELDDSALYLCASSFIEGQGPDTQYFGPGTRLTVL.

Only one count was recorded for this clone. The chain is built from TRBV5-4 and TRBJ2-1; 10 bases line up with TRBD1. The CDR3 sequence is 16 residues long. J was trimmed by 8 bases and V by 4 bases; bases with no gene match: 12. Germline values: CDR1 SGHNT, CDR2 YYREEE (reference sequence). DNA for the CDR3: TGTGCCAGCAGCCCCGGGACAGGGGCTGCAGGGGATGAGCAGTTCTTC. Residues: CASSPGTGAAGDEQFF.

V and J are TRBV7-9 and TRBJ2-7, with TRBD1 matching over 9 bases. This CDR3 contains 17 residues. CDR1 and CDR2 (germline): SEHNR, FQNEAQ (reference sequence). Unmatched junction bases numbered 13, after V lost 5 bases and J lost 2 bases. The CDR3 sequence: CASSGTAGQGSPYEQYF. In DNA form, the CDR3 reads TGTGCCAGCAGCGGAACCGCCGGACAGGGGTCCCCCTACGAGCAGTACTTC.

Here the CDR3 reads CASSIGGDYEQYF. CDR3 sequence (DNA): TGTGCCAGTAGTATAGGCGGGGACTACGAGCAGTACTTC. This sequence joins TRBV19 and TRBJ2-7; TRBD2 might be the D (6 bases). The germline CDR1 and CDR2 sequences are LNHDA and SQIVND (reference sequence). Trimming left V 1 base short and J 3 bases short, with 7 bases between. This CDR3 spans 13 amino acids.

This clone was picked up one time. The chain couples TRBV27 to TRBJ1-4, with D unresolved. Germline values: CDR1 MNHEY, CDR2 SMNVEV (reference sequence). Trimming left V 0 bases short and J 3 bases short, with 8 bases between. The CDR3 is 15 residues long. This CDR3 reads CASSLSYHPNEKLFF. DNA of the CDR3: TGTGCCAGCAGTTTATCCTATCACCCTAATGAAAAACTGTTTTTT.

The chain links TRBV6-6 to TRBJ1-1; TRBD1 agrees at 9 bases. The trim removed 6 bases at V and 4 bases at J, leaving 6 bases unmatched. Germline V lookup: CDR1 MNHNY, CDR2 SVGAGI (reference sequence). The CDR3 totals 14 residues. As DNA, the CDR3 is TGTGCCAGCAGCCTAGGACAGGGGATCACTGAAGCTTTCTTT. Its protein is CASSLGQGITEAFF.

This chain links TRBV7-9 with TRBJ1-1; D unclear. Per germline, CDR1 SEHNR and CDR2 FQNEAQ (reference sequence). The ends were cut back, 1 base at V and 2 bases at J, with 5 bases in the middle. This CDR3 spans 13 amino acids. The CDR3 reads CASSLGSNTEAFF. In DNA, the CDR3 is TGTGCCAGCAGCTTAGGCAGTAACACTGAAGCTTTCTTT.

The CDR3: CASSLYGNGGVTDTQYF. In DNA form, the CDR3 reads TGTGCCAGCAGCTTATACGGCAACGGGGGGGTCACAGATACGCAGTATTTT. The chain carries TRBV7-6 and TRBJ2-3; 8 positions match TRBD2. Germline V gene sequence: CDR1 SGHVS, CDR2 FNYEAQ. Germline trimming cut 2 bases from V and 2 bases from J; bases unmatched to any gene: 9. The CDR3 is 17 residues long.

The rearrangement links TRBV4-2 to TRBJ2-1; weak D call: TRBD2 (6 bases). V was shortened by 1 base and J by 8 bases, with 15 bases between the two germline ends. CDR3 length: 15 amino acids. Per the germline V gene, CDR1 is LGHNA and CDR2 is YNFKEQ. CDR3 in DNA: TGTGCCAGCAGCCAAGCTAAGACTAGTAGCCATGAGCAGTTCTTC. Encoded protein: CASSQAKTSSHEQFF.